These 25 T cell receptor beta chains were sequenced from one sample in a study of cytomegalovirus exposure and HLA in healthy donors. The PCR had 60 Vbeta and 13 Jbeta primers. The table came from immunoSEQ multiplex PCR; TCRdb's copy has only in-frame clones and leaves some out. The table shows 120,000 to 150,000 clones, with approximately 80% occurring only once. Sequencing was done on a sample of PBMCs. These TCRs come from a woman between 40 and 50 years old in good health and CMV-seronegative.

This CDR3 is CASGAGQNTEAFF. The CDR3 DNA sequence: TGTGCCAGCGGCGCAGGACAGAACACTGAAGCTTTCTTT. The chain uses TRBV11-3 and TRBJ1-1; perhaps TRBD1 as D (5 bases). Trimming took off 8 bases at V and 1 base at J, with 11 bases between the two ends. Germline loops: CDR1 SGHNT, CDR2 YENEEA. The CDR3 sequence is 13 residues long. The complete variable domain, with remaining parts taken from reference TRBV11-3 and TRBJ1-1, reads EAGVVQSPRYKIIEKKQPVAFWCNPISGHNTLYWYLQNLGQGPELLIRYENEEAVDDSQLPKDRFSAERLKGVDSTLKIQPAELGDSAVYLCASGAGQNTEAFFGQGTRLTVV.

V usage is TRBV13 and J usage is TRBJ1-3, with D tentatively TRBD1 (6 bases). V was cut by 3 bases and J by 4 bases, with 10 bases left in between. Looked up from germline, CDR1 is PRHDT and CDR2 is FYEKMQ (reference sequence). This CDR3 is built from 14 residues. The CDR3 reads CASSLGGPGNTIYF. CDR3 nucleotide sequence: TGTGCCAGCAGCTTGGGGGGGCCGGGAAACACCATATATTTT.

The chain employs TRBV10-1 and TRBJ1-1, with a weak D call TRBD1 (5 bases). Germline V gene data show CDR1 as WNHNN and CDR2 as SYGVQD (reference sequence). Trimming cost V 5 bases and J 8 bases, with 15 bases left between them. This CDR3 contains 13 residues. The DNA for the CDR3 is TGCGCCAGCAGTTCGGGACTCCTGAGGGAAGCTTTCTTT. Encoded protein: CASSSGLLREAFF.

The chain uses TRBV2 and TRBJ1-1; possible D gene TRBD1, 6 bases. Trimming cost V 6 bases and J 9 bases, with 11 bases left between them. The CDR3 sequence is 11 residues long. Per germline, CDR1 SNHLY and CDR2 FYNNEI. CDR3 sequence: CASRGAGKAFF. For the CDR3, the DNA is TGTGCCAGCAGGGGGGCAGGGAAAGCTTTCTTT.

The chain has TRBV5-1 and TRBJ2-7; 8 bases match TRBD2. V lost 1 base, J lost 3 bases, and 9 bases stayed unmatched. CDR3 size: 16 residues. Germline CDR1 and CDR2: SGHRS and YFSETQ. The CDR3 sequence is CASSLSAGGRYYEQYF. The CDR3 bases are TGCGCCAGCAGCTTGAGTGCTGGCGGGAGGTACTACGAGCAGTACTTC.

V usage is TRBV28 and J usage is TRBJ2-5; perhaps TRBD2 as D (5 bases). Deletions cut 3 bases from V and 5 bases from J, with 16 bases between. The germline V gene has CDR1 MDHEN and CDR2 SYDVKM. This CDR3 is 15 amino acids long. CDR3 in DNA: TGTGCCAGCAGTTTTGAGGGAGCGAGGCGGGAGACCCAGTACTTC. This gives the protein CASSFEGARRETQYF.

This chain uses TRBV5-4 with TRBJ2-1; D unresolved. The CDR3 is 14 amino acids. CDR1 is SGHNT and CDR2 is YYREEE in the germline V gene (reference sequence). Trimming left V 2 bases short and J 2 bases short, with 8 bases between. In DNA, the CDR3 is TGTGCCAGCAGCTTCCTACTTCCCTACAATGAGCAGTTCTTC. This translates into CASSFLLPYNEQFF.

This rearrangement joins TRBV10-3 to TRBJ1-6, with D possibly TRBD1 on 5 matching bases. Germline loops: CDR1 ENHRY, CDR2 SYGVKD. CDR3 length: 12 residues. V gave up 5 bases and J gave up 11 bases, with 10 bases separating them. Here the CDR3 DNA reads TGTGCCATCAGTTCGGAGGGGCCACCCCTCCACTTT. Its protein product is CAISSEGPPLHF.

This clone was observed once. The V gene is TRBV6-1, the J gene TRBJ1-6, with D unclear. CDR3 size: 16 residues. V was clipped by 2 bases and J by 0 bases, with 8 bases between them. The germline V gene has CDR1 MNHNS and CDR2 SASEGT. CDR3 sequence (DNA): TGTGCCAGCAGTGAAATACTAAACTCCTATAATTCACCCCTCCACTTT. It translates to CASSEILNSYNSPLHF.

The genes are TRBV7-8 and TRBJ1-2, with 7 bases fitting TRBD1. CDR3 length: 15 residues. Germline V gene sequence: CDR1 SGHVS, CDR2 FQNEAQ. The V segment lost 4 bases and the J segment 6 bases; nucleotides outside the gene matches: 11. CDR3 nucleotide sequence: TGTGCCAGCAGCTCGTTCATGACAGGGTTCGATGGCTACACCTTC. Translated, it gives CASSSFMTGFDGYTF.

V usage is TRBV11-2 and J usage is TRBJ2-6; tentative D call: TRBD2 (7 bases). V shed 10 bases and J shed 5 bases, with 21 bases lying between them. The CDR3 loop spans 16 amino acids. The V gene's germline CDR1 is SGHAT and CDR2 FQNNGV. The CDR3 sequence: CATTPYGGLRANVLTF. As DNA, the CDR3 is TGTGCCACCACACCCTACGGGGGGCTCAGGGCCAACGTCCTGACTTTC.

The rearrangement joins TRBV29-1 to TRBJ1-1, with a tentative D call TRBD1 (6 bases). V was pared by 6 bases and J by 5 bases, with 19 bases between. CDR3 length equals 14 residues. The germline V gene has CDR1 SQVTM and CDR2 ANQGSEA. The CDR3 protein is CSVPRDMGSTEAFF. The CDR3 DNA sequence: TGCAGCGTCCCCCGGGACATGGGGTCGACTGAAGCTTTCTTT.

The gene calls are TRBV18 and TRBJ2-7; the match to TRBD2 covers 8 bases. The CDR3 extends over 17 amino acids. Germline values: CDR1 KGHSH, CDR2 LQKENI. The J segment lost 3 bases and the V segment lost 4 bases, leaving 14 bases of the junction unmatched. The CDR3 spells CASSLPASAGANYEQYF. Here the CDR3 DNA reads TGTGCCAGCTCACTACCCGCTTCAGCGGGGGCAAACTACGAGCAGTACTTC.

This clone was found once. This sequence joins TRBV5-1 and TRBJ2-1, with 11 bases lining up with TRBD2. V shed 0 bases, J shed 9 bases, and the junction held 8 bases outside the gene matches. Looked up from germline, CDR1 is SGHRS and CDR2 is YFSETQ. The CDR3 spans 16 residues. The CDR3 sequence is CASSLGLAGGSSEQFF. The CDR3 DNA reads as TGCGCCAGCAGCTTGGGGCTAGCGGGGGGATCCAGTGAGCAGTTCTTC. The variable domain in full, with the rest retrieved from reference TRBV5-1 and TRBJ2-1, is KAGVTQTPRYLIKTRGQQVTLSCSPISGHRSVSWYQQTPGQGLQFLFEYFSETQRNKGNFPGRFSGRQFSNSRSEMNVSTLELGDSALYLCASSLGLAGGSSEQFFGPGTRLTVL.

This sequence joins TRBV6-5 and TRBJ2-5, with D perhaps TRBD2 (6 bases). CDR1 and CDR2 (germline): MNHEY, SVGAGI. The CDR3 spans 16 residues. Trimming removed 0 bases from V and 5 bases from J, with 16 bases in between. This CDR3 is CASSYSGTLGEETQYF. In DNA form, the CDR3 reads TGTGCCAGCAGTTACTCAGGGACTCTGGGCGAGGAGACCCAGTACTTC.

This clone was observed a handful of times. The V call is TRBV9, the J call TRBJ2-2; 9 bases are a match to TRBD1. CDR1 and CDR2 from the germline V gene are SGDLS and YYNGEE. The CDR3 has 12 amino acids. V lost 3 bases, J lost 14 bases, and 5 bases stayed unmatched. The CDR3 DNA reads as TGTGCCAGCAGCGCAGGGACAGGGAAACTGTTTTTT. Its translation: CASSAGTGKLFF.

This chain connects TRBV14 to TRBJ1-2, with D possibly being TRBD1 (6 bases). The CDR3 loop spans 14 amino acids. CDR1 and CDR2 (germline): SGHDN, FVKESK. V gave up 4 bases and J gave up 4 bases, with 13 bases separating them. CDR3 region: CASSPQGPRYGYTF. The CDR3 DNA reads as TGTGCCAGCAGCCCACAGGGTCCCCGCTATGGCTACACCTTC.

The rearrangement joins TRBV5-1 to TRBJ1-1, with D unresolved. This CDR3 is 12 amino acids long. Deletions cut 5 bases from V and 4 bases from J, with 9 bases between. CDR1 and CDR2 from the germline V gene are SGHRS and YFSETQ. The DNA for the CDR3 is TGCGCCAGCAGGCGGCCGGGCACTGAAGCTTTCTTT. Amino acids: CASRRPGTEAFF.

The gene calls are TRBV19 and TRBJ2-5; perhaps TRBD1 as D (6 bases). CDR3 length equals 13 residues. The V and J ends lost 10 bases and 7 bases respectively, with 19 bases between them. Germline loops: CDR1 LNHDA, CDR2 SQIVND (reference sequence). The CDR3 DNA is TGTGCCACCGGAATAGGGGGTTCGAGGACCCAGTACTTC. It encodes CATGIGGSRTQYF. Complete variable domain (other parts from reference TRBV19 and TRBJ2-5): DGGITQSPKYLFRKEGQNVTLSCEQNLNHDAMYWYRQDPGQGLRLIYYSQIVNDFQKGDIAEGYSVSREKKESFPLTVTSAQKNPTAFYLCATGIGGSRTQYFGPGTRLLVL.

This clone has more than one count but fewer than ten. This chain uses TRBV6-4 with TRBJ2-1, with TRBD2 matching 8 bases. With V trimmed by 0 bases and J by 5 bases, 6 bases remained unmatched. This CDR3 has 16 residues. Germline V lookup: CDR1 MRHNA, CDR2 SNTAGT. The CDR3 DNA sequence: TGTGCCAGCAGTGACTCGGACGGGGGGGGAAACAATGAGCAGTTCTTC. It is translated as CASSDSDGGGNNEQFF.

The chain uses TRBV5-1 and TRBJ2-3, with 10 bases fitting TRBD1. This CDR3 is 15 amino acids long. V was clipped by 2 bases and J by 8 bases; unmatched bases: 8. CDR1 and CDR2 from the germline V gene are SGHRS and YFSETQ. The CDR3 is CASSFFGTGAGTQYF. CDR3 bases: TGCGCCAGCAGCTTTTTCGGGACAGGGGCAGGTACGCAGTATTTT.

This clone was recorded a few times. The gene calls are TRBV14 and TRBJ2-7; TRBD1 aligns across 7 bases. Germline V gene lookup returns CDR1 SGHDN and CDR2 FVKESK. The CDR3 contains 15 residues. The junction had 10 bases not matched to a gene; V was cut back by 5 bases and J by 3 bases. CDR3 amino acids: CASSTYYGTVYEQYF. The CDR3 DNA reads TGTGCCAGCAGCACCTACTACGGGACAGTCTACGAGCAGTACTTC.

This sequence joins TRBV18 and TRBJ2-6; 7 nucleotides match TRBD2. With 6 bases clipped from V and 0 bases from J, the junction kept 8 bases outside the gene matches. Germline CDR1 is KGHSH and CDR2 is LQKENI. The CDR3 has 17 residues. The CDR3 DNA is TGTGCCAGCTCCCTCTCTCGGGGGGACTCTGGGGCCAACGTCCTGACTTTC. Translation: CASSLSRGDSGANVLTF.

The J gene is TRBJ2-1, the V gene TRBV5-4; no clear D. Germline V lookup: CDR1 SGHNT, CDR2 YYREEE (reference sequence). The CDR3 length is 13 residues. The V end lost 4 bases, the J end lost 4 bases, and 9 bases lay between the germline ends. Here the CDR3 DNA reads TGTGCCAGCAGCCTTCCAACATACAATGAGCAGTTCTTC. Translated: CASSLPTYNEQFF.

This clone was recorded once. The chain joins TRBV27 to TRBJ2-3; D call uncertain. The CDR3 sequence is 12 residues long. V dropped 3 bases and J dropped 4 bases, with 5 bases sitting between them. Germline values: CDR1 MNHEY, CDR2 SMNVEV (reference sequence). CDR3 amino acids: CASSFNPDTQYF. CDR3 nucleotides: TGTGCCAGCAGTTTTAATCCAGATACGCAGTATTTT.